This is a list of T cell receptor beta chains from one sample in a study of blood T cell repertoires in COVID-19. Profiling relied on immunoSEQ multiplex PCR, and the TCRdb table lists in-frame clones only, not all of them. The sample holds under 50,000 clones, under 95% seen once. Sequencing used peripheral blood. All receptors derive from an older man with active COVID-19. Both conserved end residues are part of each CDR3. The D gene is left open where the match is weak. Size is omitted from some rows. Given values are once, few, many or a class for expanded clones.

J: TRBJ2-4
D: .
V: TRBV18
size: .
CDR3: CASSPPGGPFAKNIQYF
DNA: TGTGCCAGCTCACCACCGGGGGGTCCTTTTGCCAAAAACATTCAGTACTTC

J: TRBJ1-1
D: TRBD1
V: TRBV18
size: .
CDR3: CASSRDSTNTEAFF
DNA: TGTGCCAGCTCAAGGGACAGCACGAACACTGAAGCTTTCTTT

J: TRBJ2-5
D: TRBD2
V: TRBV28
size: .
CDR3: CASSLFKGLAGFRETQYF
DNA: TGTGCCAGCAGTTTATTCAAGGGACTAGCGGGATTCAGAGAGACCCAGTACTTC

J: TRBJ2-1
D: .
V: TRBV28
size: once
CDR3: CASSLDTPRSYNEQFF
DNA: TGTGCCAGCAGTTTGGACACACCACGCTCCTACAATGAGCAGTTCTTC

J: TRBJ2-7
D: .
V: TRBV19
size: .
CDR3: CASSDGAGVSYEQYF
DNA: TGTGCCAGTAGCGACGGGGCAGGGGTTTCCTACGAGCAGTACTTC

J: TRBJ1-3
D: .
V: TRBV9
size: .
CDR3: CASSGTSGNTIYF
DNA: TGTGCCAGCAGCGGGACTTCTGGAAACACCATATATTTT

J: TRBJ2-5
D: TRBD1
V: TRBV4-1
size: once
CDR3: CASSQLDRATAQYF
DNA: TGCGCCAGCAGCCAACTGGACAGGGCAACGGCCCAGTACTTC

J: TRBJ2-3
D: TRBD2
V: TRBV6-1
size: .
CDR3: CASGIAGGPGDTQYF
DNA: TGTGCCAGCGGAATAGCGGGGGGGCCAGGAGATACGCAGTATTTT

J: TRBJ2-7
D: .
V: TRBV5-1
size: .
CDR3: CASSFNSGTYEQYF
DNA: TGCGCCAGCAGCTTCAACAGTGGAACCTACGAGCAGTACTTC

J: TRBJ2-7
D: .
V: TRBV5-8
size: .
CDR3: CASSAEQGHSTYEQYF
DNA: TGTGCCAGCAGCGCCGAACAGGGCCACTCGACCTACGAGCAGTACTTC